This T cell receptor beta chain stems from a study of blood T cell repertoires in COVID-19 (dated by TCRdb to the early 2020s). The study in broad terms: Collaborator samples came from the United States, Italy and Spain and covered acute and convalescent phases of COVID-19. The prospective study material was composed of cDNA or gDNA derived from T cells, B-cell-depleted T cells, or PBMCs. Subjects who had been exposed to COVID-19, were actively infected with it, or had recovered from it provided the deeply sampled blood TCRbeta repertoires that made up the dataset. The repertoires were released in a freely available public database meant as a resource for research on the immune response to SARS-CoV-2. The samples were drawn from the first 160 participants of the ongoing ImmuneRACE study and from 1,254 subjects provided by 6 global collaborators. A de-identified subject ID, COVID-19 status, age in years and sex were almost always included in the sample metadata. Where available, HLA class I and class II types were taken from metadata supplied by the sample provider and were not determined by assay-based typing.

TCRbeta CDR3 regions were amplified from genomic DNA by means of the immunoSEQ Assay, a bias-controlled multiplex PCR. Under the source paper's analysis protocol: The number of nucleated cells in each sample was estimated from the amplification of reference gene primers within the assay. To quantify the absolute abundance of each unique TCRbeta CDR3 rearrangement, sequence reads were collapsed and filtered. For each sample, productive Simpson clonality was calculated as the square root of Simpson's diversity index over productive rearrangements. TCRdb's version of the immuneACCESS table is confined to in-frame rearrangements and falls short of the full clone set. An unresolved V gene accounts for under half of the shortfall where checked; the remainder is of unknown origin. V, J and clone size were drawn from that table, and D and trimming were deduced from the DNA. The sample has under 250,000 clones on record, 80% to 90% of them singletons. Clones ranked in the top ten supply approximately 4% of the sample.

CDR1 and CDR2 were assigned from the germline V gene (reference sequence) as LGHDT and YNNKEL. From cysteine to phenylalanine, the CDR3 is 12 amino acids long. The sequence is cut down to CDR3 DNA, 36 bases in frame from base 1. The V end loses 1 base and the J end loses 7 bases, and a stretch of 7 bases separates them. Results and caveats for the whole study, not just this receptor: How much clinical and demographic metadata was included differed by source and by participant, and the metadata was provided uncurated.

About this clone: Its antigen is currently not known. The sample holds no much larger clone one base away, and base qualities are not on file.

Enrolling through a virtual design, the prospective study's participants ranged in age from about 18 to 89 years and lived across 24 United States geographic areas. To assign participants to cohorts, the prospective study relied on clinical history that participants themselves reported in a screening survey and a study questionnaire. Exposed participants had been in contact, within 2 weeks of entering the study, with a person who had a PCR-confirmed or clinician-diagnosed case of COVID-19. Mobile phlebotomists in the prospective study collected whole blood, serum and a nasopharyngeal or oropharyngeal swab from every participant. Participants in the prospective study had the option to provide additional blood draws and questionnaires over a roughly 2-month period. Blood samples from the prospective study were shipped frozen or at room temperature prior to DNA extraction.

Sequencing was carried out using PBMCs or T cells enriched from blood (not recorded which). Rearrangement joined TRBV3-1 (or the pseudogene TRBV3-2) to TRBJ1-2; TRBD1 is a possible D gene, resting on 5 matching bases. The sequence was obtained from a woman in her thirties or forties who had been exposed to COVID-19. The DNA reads TGTGCCAGCAGCCAAGCCAGGGTTGGCTACACCTTC. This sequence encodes CASSQARVGYTF.